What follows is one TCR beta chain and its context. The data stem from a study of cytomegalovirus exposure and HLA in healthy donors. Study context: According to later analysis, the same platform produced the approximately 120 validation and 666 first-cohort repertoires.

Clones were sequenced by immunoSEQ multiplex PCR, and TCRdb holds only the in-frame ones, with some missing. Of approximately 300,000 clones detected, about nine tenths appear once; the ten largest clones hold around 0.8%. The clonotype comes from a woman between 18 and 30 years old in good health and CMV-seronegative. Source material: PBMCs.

The CDR3, as DNA: TGTGCCAGCAGCTTGCGTACCGGGACTAGCGCCGATGAGCAGTTCTTC. This gives the protein CASSLRTGTSADEQFF. The chain recombines TRBV5-6 with TRBJ2-1; 10 bases agree with TRBD2. This CDR3 comprises 16 residues. In germline, CDR1 is SGHDT, CDR2 YYEEEE. Trimming removed 1 base from V and 8 bases from J; junction bases left unmatched: 9.